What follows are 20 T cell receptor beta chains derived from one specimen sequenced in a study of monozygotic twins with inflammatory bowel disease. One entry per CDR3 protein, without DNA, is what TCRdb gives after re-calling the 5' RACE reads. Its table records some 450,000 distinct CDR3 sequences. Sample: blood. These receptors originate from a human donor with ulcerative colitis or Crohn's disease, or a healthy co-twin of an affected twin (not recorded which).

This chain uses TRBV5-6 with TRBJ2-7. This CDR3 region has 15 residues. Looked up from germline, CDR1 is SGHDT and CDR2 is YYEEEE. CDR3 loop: CASSARSPSGYEQYF.

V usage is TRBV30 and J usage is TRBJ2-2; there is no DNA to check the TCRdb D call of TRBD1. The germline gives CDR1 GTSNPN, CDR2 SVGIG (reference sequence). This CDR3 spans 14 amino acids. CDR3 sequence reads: CAWSAGDPSGELFF.

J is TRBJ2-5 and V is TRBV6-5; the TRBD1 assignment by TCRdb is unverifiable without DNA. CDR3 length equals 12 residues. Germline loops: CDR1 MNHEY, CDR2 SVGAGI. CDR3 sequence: CASRDSQETQYF.

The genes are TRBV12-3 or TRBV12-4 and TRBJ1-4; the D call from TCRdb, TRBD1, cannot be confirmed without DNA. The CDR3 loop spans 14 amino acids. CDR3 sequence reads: CASSLSRGEEKLFF.

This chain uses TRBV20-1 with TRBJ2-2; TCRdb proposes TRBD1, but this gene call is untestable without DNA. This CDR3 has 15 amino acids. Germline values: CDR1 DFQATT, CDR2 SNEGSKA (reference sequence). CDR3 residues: CSASVTGGQTGELFF.

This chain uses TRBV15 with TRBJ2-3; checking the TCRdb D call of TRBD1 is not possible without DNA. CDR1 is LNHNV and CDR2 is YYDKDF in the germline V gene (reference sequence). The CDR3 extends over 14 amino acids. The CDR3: CATSSRGGEDTQYF. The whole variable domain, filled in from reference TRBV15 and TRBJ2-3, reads DAMVIQNPRYQVTQFGKPVTLSCSQTLNHNVMYWYQQKSSQAPKLLFHYYDKDFNNEADTPDNFQSRRPNTSFCFLDIRSPGLGDTAMYLCATSSRGGEDTQYFGPGTRLTVL.

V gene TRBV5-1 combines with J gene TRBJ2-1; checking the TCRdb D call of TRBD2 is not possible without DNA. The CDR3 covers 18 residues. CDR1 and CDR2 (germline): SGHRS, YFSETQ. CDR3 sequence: CASSYGTSGISSYNEQFF. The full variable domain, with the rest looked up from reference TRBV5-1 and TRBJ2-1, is KAGVTQTPRYLIKTRGQQVTLSCSPISGHRSVSWYQQTPGQGLQFLFEYFSETQRNKGNFPGRFSGRQFSNSRSEMNVSTLELGDSALYLCASSYGTSGISSYNEQFFGPGTRLTVL.

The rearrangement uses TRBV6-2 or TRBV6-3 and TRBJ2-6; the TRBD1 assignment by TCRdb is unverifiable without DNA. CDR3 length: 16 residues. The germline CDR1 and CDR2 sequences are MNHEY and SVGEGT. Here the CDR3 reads CASSPQGASGANVLTF.

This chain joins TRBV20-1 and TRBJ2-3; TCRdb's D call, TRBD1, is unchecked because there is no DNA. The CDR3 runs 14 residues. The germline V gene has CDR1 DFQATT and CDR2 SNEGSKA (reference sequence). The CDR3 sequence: CSASKITGTDTQYF.

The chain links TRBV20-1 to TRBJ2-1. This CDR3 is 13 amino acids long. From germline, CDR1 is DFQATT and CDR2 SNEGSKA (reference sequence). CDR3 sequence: CSARATRYNEQFF.

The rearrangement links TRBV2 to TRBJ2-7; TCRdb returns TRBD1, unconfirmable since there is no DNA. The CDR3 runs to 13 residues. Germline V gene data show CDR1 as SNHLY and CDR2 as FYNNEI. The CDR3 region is CASRGVPSYEQYF.

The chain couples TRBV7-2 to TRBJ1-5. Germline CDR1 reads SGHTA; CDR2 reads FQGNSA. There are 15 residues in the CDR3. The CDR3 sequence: CASSLATGGNQPQHF.

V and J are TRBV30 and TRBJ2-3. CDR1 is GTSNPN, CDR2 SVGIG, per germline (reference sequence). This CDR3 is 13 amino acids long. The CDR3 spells CAWSVDSPDTQYF.

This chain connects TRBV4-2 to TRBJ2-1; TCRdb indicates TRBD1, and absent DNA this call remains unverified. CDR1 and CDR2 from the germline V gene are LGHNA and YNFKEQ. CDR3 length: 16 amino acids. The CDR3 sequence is CASSQEGQVSYNEQFF.

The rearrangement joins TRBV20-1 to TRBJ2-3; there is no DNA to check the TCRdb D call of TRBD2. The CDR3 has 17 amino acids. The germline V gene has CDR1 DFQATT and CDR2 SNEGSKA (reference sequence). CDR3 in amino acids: CSAPQGSGGAGADTQYF.

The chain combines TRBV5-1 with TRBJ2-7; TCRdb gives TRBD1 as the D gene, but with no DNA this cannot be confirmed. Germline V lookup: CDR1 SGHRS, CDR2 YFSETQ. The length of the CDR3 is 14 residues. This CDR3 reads CASSWDRGPYEQYF.

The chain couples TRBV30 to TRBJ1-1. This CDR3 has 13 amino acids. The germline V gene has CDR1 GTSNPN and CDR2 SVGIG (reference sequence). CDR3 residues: CAATRRGDTEAFF.

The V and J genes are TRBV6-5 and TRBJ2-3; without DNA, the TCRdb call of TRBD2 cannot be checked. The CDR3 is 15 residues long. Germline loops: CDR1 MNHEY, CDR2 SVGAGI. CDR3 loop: CASSYERGGSDTQYF.

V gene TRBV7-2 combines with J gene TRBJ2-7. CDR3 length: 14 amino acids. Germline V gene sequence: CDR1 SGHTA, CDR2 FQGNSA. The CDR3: CASSGEGGPYEQYF. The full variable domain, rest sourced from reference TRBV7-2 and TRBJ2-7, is GAGVSQSPSNKVTEKGKDVELRCDPISGHTALYWYRQSLGQGLEFLIYFQGNSAPDKSGLPSDRFSAERTGGSVSTLTIQRTQQEDSAVYLCASSGEGGPYEQYFGPGTRLTVT.

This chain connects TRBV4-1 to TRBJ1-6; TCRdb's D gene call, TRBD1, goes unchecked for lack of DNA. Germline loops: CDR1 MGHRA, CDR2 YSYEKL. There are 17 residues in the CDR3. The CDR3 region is CASSQERAQANVSPLHF.